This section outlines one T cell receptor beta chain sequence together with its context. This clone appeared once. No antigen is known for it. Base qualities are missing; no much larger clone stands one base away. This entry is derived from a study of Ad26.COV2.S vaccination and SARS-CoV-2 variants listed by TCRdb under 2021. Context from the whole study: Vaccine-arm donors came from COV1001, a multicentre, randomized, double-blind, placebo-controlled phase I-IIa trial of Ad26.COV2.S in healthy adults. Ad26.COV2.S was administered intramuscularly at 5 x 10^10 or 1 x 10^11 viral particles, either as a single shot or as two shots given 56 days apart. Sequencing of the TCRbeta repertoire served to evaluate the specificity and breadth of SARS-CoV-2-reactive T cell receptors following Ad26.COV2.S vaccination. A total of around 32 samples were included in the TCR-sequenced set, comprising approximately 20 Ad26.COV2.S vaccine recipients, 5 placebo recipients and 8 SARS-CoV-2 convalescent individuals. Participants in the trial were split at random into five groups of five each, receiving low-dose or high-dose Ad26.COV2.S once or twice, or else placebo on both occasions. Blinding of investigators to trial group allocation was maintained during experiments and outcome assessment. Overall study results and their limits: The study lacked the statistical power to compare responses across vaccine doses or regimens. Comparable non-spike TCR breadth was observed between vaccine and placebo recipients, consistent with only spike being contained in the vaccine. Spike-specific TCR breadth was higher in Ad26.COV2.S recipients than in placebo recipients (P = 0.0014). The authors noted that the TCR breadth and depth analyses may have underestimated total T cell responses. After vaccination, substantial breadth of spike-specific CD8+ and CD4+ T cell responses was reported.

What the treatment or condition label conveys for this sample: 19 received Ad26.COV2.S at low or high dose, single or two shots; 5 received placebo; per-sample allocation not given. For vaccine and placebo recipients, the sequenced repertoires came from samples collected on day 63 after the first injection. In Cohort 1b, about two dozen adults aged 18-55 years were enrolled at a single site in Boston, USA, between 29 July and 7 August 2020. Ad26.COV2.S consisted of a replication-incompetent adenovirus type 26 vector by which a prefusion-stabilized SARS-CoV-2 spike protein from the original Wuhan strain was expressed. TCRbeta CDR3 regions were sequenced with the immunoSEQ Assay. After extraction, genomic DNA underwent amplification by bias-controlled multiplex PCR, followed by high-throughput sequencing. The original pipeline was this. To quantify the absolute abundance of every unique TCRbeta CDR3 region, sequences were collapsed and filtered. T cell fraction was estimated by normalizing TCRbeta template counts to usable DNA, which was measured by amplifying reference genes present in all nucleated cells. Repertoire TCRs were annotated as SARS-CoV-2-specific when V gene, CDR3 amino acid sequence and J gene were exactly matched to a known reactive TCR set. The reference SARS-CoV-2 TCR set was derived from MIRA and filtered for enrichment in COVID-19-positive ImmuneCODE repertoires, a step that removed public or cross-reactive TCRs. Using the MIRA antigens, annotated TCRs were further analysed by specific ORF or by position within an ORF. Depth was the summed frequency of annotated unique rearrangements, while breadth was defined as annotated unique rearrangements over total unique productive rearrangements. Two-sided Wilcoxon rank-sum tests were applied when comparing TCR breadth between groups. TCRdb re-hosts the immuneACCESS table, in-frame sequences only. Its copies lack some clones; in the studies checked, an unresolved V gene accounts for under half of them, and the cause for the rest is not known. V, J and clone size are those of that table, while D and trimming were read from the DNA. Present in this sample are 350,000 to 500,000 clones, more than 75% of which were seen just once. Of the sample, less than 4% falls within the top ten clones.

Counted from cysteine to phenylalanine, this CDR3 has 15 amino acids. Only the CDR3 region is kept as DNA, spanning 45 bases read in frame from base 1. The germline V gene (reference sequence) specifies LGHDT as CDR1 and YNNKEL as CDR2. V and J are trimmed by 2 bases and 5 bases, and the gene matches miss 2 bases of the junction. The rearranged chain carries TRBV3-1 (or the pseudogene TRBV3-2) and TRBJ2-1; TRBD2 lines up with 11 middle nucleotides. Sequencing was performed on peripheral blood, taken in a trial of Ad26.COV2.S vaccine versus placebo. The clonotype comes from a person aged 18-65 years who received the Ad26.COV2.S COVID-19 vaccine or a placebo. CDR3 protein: CASSQSSGGNNEQFF. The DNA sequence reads TGTGCCAGCAGCCAATCTAGCGGGGGGAACAATGAGCAGTTCTTC.